Given below is one TCR beta chain in context. Exposed volunteers were people who met a COVID-19 case within 2 weeks before study entry. The data are from a study of blood T cell repertoires in COVID-19. Study-wide background: Samples of COVID-19 (acute and convalescent) were obtained from the United States, Italy and Spain. The cDNA or gDNA used as material had been derived from T cells, B-cell-depleted T cells, or PBMCs.

As processed by the authors: How many nucleated cells were present was estimated from reference gene primer amplification. Sequencing used immunoSEQ multiplex PCR; TCRdb keeps in-frame clones, though not all of them. The DNA was the basis for D and trimming; V, J and clone size are from that table. Seen here are approximately 190,000 clones, around 84% observed once, and the top ten hold less than 3.5%. This TCR came from a woman aged 25 to 39 who had been exposed to COVID-19. The sample consisted of PBMCs or T cells enriched from blood (not recorded which).

The DNA of the CDR3 is TGTGCCAGCAGTTTTCCGGGAGGAAACACCATATATTTT. It encodes CASSFPGGNTIYF. V usage is TRBV6-2 or TRBV6-3 and J usage is TRBJ1-3; no reliable D call. This CDR3 has 13 residues. With 4 bases removed from V and 4 bases from J, the gap between germline ends came to 8 bases. Germline lookup yields CDR1 MNHEY and CDR2 SVGEGT.